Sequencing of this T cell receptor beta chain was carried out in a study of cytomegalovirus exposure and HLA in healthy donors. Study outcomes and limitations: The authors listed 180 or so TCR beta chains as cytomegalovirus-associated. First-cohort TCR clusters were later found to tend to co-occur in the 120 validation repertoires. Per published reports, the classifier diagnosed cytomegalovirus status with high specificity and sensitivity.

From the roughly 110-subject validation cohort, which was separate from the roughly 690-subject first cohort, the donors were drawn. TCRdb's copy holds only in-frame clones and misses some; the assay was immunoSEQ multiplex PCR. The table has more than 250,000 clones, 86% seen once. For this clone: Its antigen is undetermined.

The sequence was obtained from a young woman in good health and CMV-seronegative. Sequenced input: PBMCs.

DNA for the CDR3: TGTGCCAGCATCGGGGGATCCCAAGAGACCCAGTACTTC. Translation: CASIGGSQETQYF. The chain uses TRBV2 and TRBJ2-5; tentative D call: TRBD2 (6 bases). The CDR3 covers 13 residues. The germline gives CDR1 SNHLY, CDR2 FYNNEI. V was clipped by 7 bases and J by 1 base, with 10 bases between them.